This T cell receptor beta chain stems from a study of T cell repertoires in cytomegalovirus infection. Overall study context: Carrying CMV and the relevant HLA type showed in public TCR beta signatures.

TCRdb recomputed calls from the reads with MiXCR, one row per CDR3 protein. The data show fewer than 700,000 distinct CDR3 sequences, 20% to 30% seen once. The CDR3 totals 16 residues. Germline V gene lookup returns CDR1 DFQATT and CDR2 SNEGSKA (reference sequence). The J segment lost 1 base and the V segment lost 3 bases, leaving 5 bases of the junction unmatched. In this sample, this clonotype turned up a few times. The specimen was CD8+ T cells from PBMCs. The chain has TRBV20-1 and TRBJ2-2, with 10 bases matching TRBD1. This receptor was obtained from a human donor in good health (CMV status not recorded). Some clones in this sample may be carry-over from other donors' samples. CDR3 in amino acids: CSARMGTGVNTGELFF. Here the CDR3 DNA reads TGCAGTGCTAGGATGGGGACAGGGGTGAACACCGGGGAGCTGTTTTTT.